The present TCR beta chain was sequenced within a study of blood T cell repertoires in COVID-19 (dated by TCRdb to 2019 to 2021). Context from the whole study: Samples covering the acute and convalescent phases of COVID-19 were provided by collaborators in the United States, Italy and Spain. Samples were obtained from the ongoing ImmuneRACE study (first 160 participants) and from about 1,300 subjects provided by 6 global collaborators. Nearly every sample came with metadata listing a de-identified subject ID, COVID-19 status, age in years and sex. Deeply sampled blood TCRbeta repertoires from subjects exposed to, actively infected with, or recovered from COVID-19 were included in the dataset. Where HLA class I and class II types were available, the types were taken from metadata supplied by the sample provider, not from assay-based typing. The prospective study material was composed of cDNA or gDNA derived from T cells, B-cell-depleted T cells, or PBMCs. A freely available public database, intended as a resource for researchers studying the immune response to SARS-CoV-2, is where the repertoires were released. The full study reports these points: The amount of clinical and demographic metadata varied by source and participant and was provided uncurated.

Whole blood was collected in K2EDTA tubes by collaborating institutions according to the institutions' own protocols. Collaborator samples were shipped for TCRbeta analysis as frozen whole blood, isolated PBMCs, or DNA extracted from either sample type. TCRbeta CDR3 regions were amplified from genomic DNA using the immunoSEQ Assay, a bias-controlled multiplex PCR. In the original analysis: Within the assay, amplification of reference gene primers was used to estimate how many nucleated cells each sample contained. Sequence reads were collapsed and filtered to measure the absolute abundance of every unique TCRbeta CDR3 rearrangement. For each sample, productive Simpson clonality was calculated by taking the square root of Simpson's diversity index across productive rearrangements. TCRdb carries this immuneACCESS record with in-frame sequences only. Its versions omit some clonotypes, under half of them owing to an unresolved V gene in the studies checked, with the rest unexplained. V, J and clone size reflect that table, while D and trimming were determined from the DNA. This sample is represented by some 66,000 clones; around 89% of them were singletons. The ten largest clones represent about 9% of the sample.

This clone has only one observation. Its antigen is unknown. There are no base qualities to consult, and no much larger clone falls within one base. The receptor was derived from a human donor with active COVID-19. The donor label of this sample is uncertain. Sequencing was carried out using peripheral blood.

The base sequence is TGTGCCAGTAGTATAGGGGGCAGGTTGGATACTCAGCCCCAGCATTTT. This yields the protein CASSIGGRLDTQPQHF. This receptor chain uses TRBV19 and TRBJ1-5; the D gene is perhaps TRBD1, from 5 matching bases. Taken from cysteine to phenylalanine, the CDR3 has 16 residues. Just CDR3 DNA is preserved here, 48 bases in frame from base 1. From the germline V gene (reference sequence), CDR1 is LNHDA and CDR2 is SQIVND. V is cut by 1 base and J by 6 bases, and the space between the germline ends is 16 bases.